Below are 24 T cell receptor beta chains sequenced from a single sample in a study of T cell responses to AZD1222 COVID-19 vaccine. Produced via immunoSEQ multiplex PCR; TCRdb's table is partial and in-frame only. The repertoire consists of approximately 120,000 clones, with approximately 91% occurring once and the leading ten covering over 3.5%. Sequenced material: peripheral blood, taken on day 0 of AZD1222 vaccination. The receptors were gathered from an adult in good health.

The J gene is TRBJ2-5, the V gene TRBV7-2; D is unresolved. The CDR3 has 17 residues. The V gene lost 1 base and the J gene lost 1 base, with 16 bases spanning the gap. CDR1 and CDR2 from the germline V gene are SGHTA and FQGNSA. The CDR3 DNA reads as TGTGCCAGCAGCTTAGTGGTAGGAATCGCCCTCCAAGAGACCCAGTACTTC. Residues: CASSLVVGIALQETQYF.

The chain couples TRBV29-1 to TRBJ1-1; D perhaps matches TRBD1 (5 bases). There are 12 residues in the CDR3. The ends were cut back, 0 bases at V and 4 bases at J, with 6 bases in the middle. In germline, CDR1 is SQVTM, CDR2 ANQGSEA. CDR3: CSVEDGTTEAFF. In DNA form, the CDR3 reads TGCAGCGTTGAAGACGGGACCACTGAAGCTTTCTTT. Variable domain in full (rest from reference TRBV29-1 and TRBJ1-1): SAVISQKPSRDICQRGTSLTIQCQVDSQVTMMFWYRQQPGQSLTLIATANQGSEATYESGFVIDKFPISRPNLTFSTLTVSNMSPEDSSIYLCSVEDGTTEAFFGQGTRLTVV.

This clone has a single count. This rearrangement joins TRBV7-6 to TRBJ2-3; 10 nucleotides align to TRBD1. V lost 0 bases, J lost 0 bases, and 6 bases stayed unmatched. Germline loops: CDR1 SGHVS, CDR2 FNYEAQ. The CDR3 is 18 residues long. The CDR3 DNA sequence: TGTGCCAGCAGCTTAGCTACCGGGACAGGGGTTAGCACAGATACGCAGTATTTT. This sequence encodes CASSLATGTGVSTDTQYF.

This chain connects TRBV7-2 to TRBJ2-3; unclear D gene. There are 15 residues in the CDR3. Germline V lookup: CDR1 SGHTA, CDR2 FQGNSA. Deletions cut 2 bases from V and 0 bases from J, with 9 bases between. The CDR3 DNA follows: TGTGCCAGCAGCTTACGGATCAAAAGCACAGATACGCAGTATTTT. Translating gives CASSLRIKSTDTQYF.

This chain uses TRBV28 with TRBJ2-3, with D perhaps assigned TRBD1 or TRBD2 (5 bases each). The V gene lost 2 bases and the J gene lost 6 bases, with 12 bases spanning the gap. From germline, CDR1 is MDHEN and CDR2 SYDVKM. The CDR3 is made up of 14 amino acids. The CDR3: CASSLGGQLDTQYF. CDR3 in DNA: TGTGCCAGCAGTTTAGGGGGTCAGTTGGATACGCAGTATTTT. Based on the CDR3 plus reference TRBV28 and TRBJ2-3, the full variable domain is DVKVTQSSRYLVKRTGEKVFLECVQDMDHENMFWYRQDPGLGLRLIYFSYDVKMKEKGDIPEGYSVSREKKERFSLILESASTNQTSMYLCASSLGGQLDTQYFGPGTRLTVL.

DNA for the CDR3: TGCAGCGTTGTAGGGGCCGGAAACACCATATATTTT. Protein: CSVVGAGNTIYF. This chain uses TRBV29-1 with TRBJ1-3, with a possible D match to TRBD1 (5 bases). CDR3 length: 12 amino acids. V was shortened by 4 bases and J by 4 bases, with 8 bases between the two germline ends. Germline V gene lookup returns CDR1 SQVTM and CDR2 ANQGSEA.

In its sample, this clone is medium-sized. The V gene is TRBV5-6, the J gene TRBJ2-1, with D uncertain. Trimming pared 1 base from V and 2 bases from J, leaving 10 bases between. The CDR3 runs 15 residues. Germline values: CDR1 SGHDT, CDR2 YYEEEE. The CDR3 sequence is CASSLSPLPYNEQFF. The CDR3 DNA follows: TGTGCCAGCAGCTTGTCTCCTCTACCCTACAATGAGCAGTTCTTC.

The V gene is TRBV6-2 or TRBV6-3, the J gene TRBJ2-3, with 7 bases fitting TRBD2. This CDR3 comprises 14 residues. Losses at the gene ends were 6 bases for V and 4 bases for J; bases not matched to a gene: 7. Looked up from germline, CDR1 is MNHEY and CDR2 is SVGEGT. The CDR3: CASRYLAVADTQYF. The CDR3 nucleotides read TGTGCCAGCAGGTACCTAGCGGTCGCAGATACGCAGTATTTT.

The sample holds a few counts of this clone. This sequence joins TRBV4-2 and TRBJ2-7, with D tentatively TRBD1 (6 bases). V gave up 0 bases and J gave up 4 bases, with 16 bases separating them. Germline CDR1 LGHNA, CDR2 YNFKEQ. The CDR3 contains 16 residues. CDR3 amino acids: CASSQDTAGASYEQYF. In nucleotides, the CDR3 is TGTGCCAGCAGCCAAGATACAGCAGGGGCCTCTTACGAGCAGTACTTC.

The V and J genes are TRBV9 and TRBJ1-1, with D possibly being TRBD1 (6 bases). The CDR3 runs to 16 residues. Trimming stripped 4 bases from V and 1 base from J, with 17 bases between. Germline CDR1 and CDR2: SGDLS and YYNGEE. CDR3 in DNA: TGTGCCAGCAGCCCACCACCGGGACACAAGAACACTGAAGCTTTCTTT. Encoded protein: CASSPPPGHKNTEAFF.

The chain recombines TRBV9 with TRBJ1-1; 11 bases are shared with TRBD1. Germline-derived CDR1 and CDR2 are SGDLS and YYNGEE. The CDR3 totals 15 residues. V lost 7 bases to trimming and J lost 2 bases; unmatched junction nucleotides: 7. In DNA, the CDR3 is TGTGCCAGCTCGGGGACAGGGGGTGTCAACACTGAAGCTTTCTTT. It encodes CASSGTGGVNTEAFF.

This rearrangement joins TRBV30 to TRBJ2-7; TRBD1 matches at 7 bases. CDR1 GTSNPN and CDR2 SVGIG come from the germline V gene (reference sequence). V was clipped by 4 bases and J by 7 bases; unmatched bases: 4. The CDR3 has 11 amino acids. CDR3: CAWTTGVEQYF. The CDR3 region has the DNA TGTGCCTGGACAACAGGGGTGGAGCAGTACTTC.

This chain connects TRBV19 to TRBJ1-5, with TRBD1 as a possible D gene (5 bases). The CDR3 contains 14 residues. From germline, CDR1 is LNHDA and CDR2 SQIVND (reference sequence). The germline V and J ends were trimmed by 3 bases and 3 bases, with 9 bases remaining between them. This CDR3 is CASSMRQLNQPQHF. As DNA, the CDR3 is TGTGCCAGTAGTATGAGACAGCTCAATCAGCCCCAGCATTTT.

This clone was seen only a few times. V and J are TRBV5-6 and TRBJ1-5, with 9 nucleotides matching TRBD1. Germline loops: CDR1 SGHDT, CDR2 YYEEEE. The CDR3 has 13 amino acids. After removal of 4 bases from V and 7 bases from J, the junction contained 3 bases not matched to a gene. The CDR3 DNA reads as TGTGCCAGCAGCCGGACAGGGGAGCAGCCCCAGCATTTT. Amino acids: CASSRTGEQPQHF.

The chain couples TRBV12-3 or TRBV12-4 to TRBJ1-4; 10 nucleotides align to TRBD1. The V gene end was trimmed by 8 bases and the J gene end by 8 bases; junction bases not matched to a gene: 5. This CDR3 has 13 residues. CDR3 DNA: TGTGCCAGCTGCCCGGACAGGGGGGAAAAACTGTTTTTT. Translating gives CASCPDRGEKLFF.

This rearrangement joins TRBV19 to TRBJ2-7, with D hard to call. Germline CDR1 reads LNHDA; CDR2 reads SQIVND (reference sequence). This CDR3 is built from 12 residues. V lost 5 bases to trimming and J lost 3 bases, with 8 bases between them. Here the CDR3 reads CASSEGYYEQYF. CDR3 sequence (DNA): TGTGCCAGTAGTGAAGGTTACTACGAGCAGTACTTC.

Concerning this clone: Distinct nucleotide sequences in the sample also encode this CDR3. This chain links TRBV6-4 with TRBJ2-3; TRBD2 aligns across 7 bases. CDR1 MRHNA and CDR2 SNTAGT come from the germline V gene. The CDR3 length is 14 residues. The trim removed 3 bases at V and 1 base at J, leaving 1 base unmatched. CDR3 coding DNA: TGTGCCAGCAGTGATGGGGGGGGCACAGATACGCAGTATTTT. Its translation: CASSDGGGTDTQYF.

The chain has TRBV19 and TRBJ1-2; weak D call: TRBD1 (6 bases). Per the germline V gene, CDR1 is LNHDA and CDR2 is SQIVND (reference sequence). This CDR3 is built from 15 residues. Trimming pared 4 bases from V and 2 bases from J, leaving 14 bases between. The CDR3 nucleotides read TGTGCCAGTAGTACCTTAACAGGGCCAAACTATGGCTACACCTTC. Its protein product is CASSTLTGPNYGYTF.

This clone was seen a handful of times. CDR3 amino acids: CASSSRQINTEAFF. The DNA of the CDR3 is TGCGCCAGCAGCTCTAGACAGATTAACACTGAAGCTTTCTTT. V gene TRBV5-1 combines with J gene TRBJ1-1, with a weak D call TRBD1 (5 bases). The CDR3 length is 14 residues. Deletions cut 3 bases from V and 2 bases from J, with 11 bases between. The germline gives CDR1 SGHRS, CDR2 YFSETQ.

The chain joins TRBV4-1 to TRBJ1-4; D is uncertain. Trimming took off 2 bases at V and 5 bases at J, with 3 bases between the two ends. Germline V gene lookup returns CDR1 MGHRA and CDR2 YSYEKL. This CDR3 comprises 12 residues. The DNA of the CDR3 is TGCGCCAGCAGCCAAACCAATGAAAAACTGTTTTTT. Translation gives CASSQTNEKLFF.

DNA of the CDR3: TGTGCCACCAGTGATTTGAGGGGCCCCCTTAAAAACACCGGGGAGCTGTTTTTT. Protein product: CATSDLRGPLKNTGELFF. The rearrangement links TRBV24-1 to TRBJ2-2, with D tentatively TRBD1 (5 bases). CDR1 is KGHDR, CDR2 SFDVKD, per germline. The CDR3 extends over 18 amino acids. V was shortened by 0 bases and J by 2 bases, with 15 bases between the two germline ends.

The rearrangement joins TRBV11-2 to TRBJ2-5; D might be TRBD1 (6 bases). CDR1 and CDR2 (germline): SGHAT, FQNNGV. The length of the CDR3 is 15 residues. The germline V and J ends were trimmed by 4 bases and 0 bases, with 12 bases remaining between them. CDR3 amino acids: CASSSRDTYQETQYF. In DNA, the CDR3 is TGTGCCAGCAGCTCACGGGACACCTACCAAGAGACCCAGTACTTC.

The chain is built from TRBV2 and TRBJ1-1; D uncertain. V was clipped by 5 bases and J by 11 bases, with 15 bases between them. CDR3 length: 12 amino acids. CDR1 and CDR2 (germline): SNHLY, FYNNEI. The CDR3 spells CASSSDLIAAFF. The CDR3, as DNA: TGTGCCAGCAGTTCCGATCTTATTGCGGCTTTCTTT.

J is TRBJ2-1 and V is TRBV4-3, with a tentative D call TRBD2 (7 bases). Germline V gives CDR1 LGHNA, CDR2 YSLEER. The CDR3 has 15 amino acids. Trimming left V 0 bases short and J 6 bases short, with 12 bases between. This chain's CDR3 is CASSQDWGGANEQFF. The CDR3 DNA sequence: TGCGCCAGCAGCCAAGATTGGGGGGGGGCCAATGAGCAGTTCTTC.